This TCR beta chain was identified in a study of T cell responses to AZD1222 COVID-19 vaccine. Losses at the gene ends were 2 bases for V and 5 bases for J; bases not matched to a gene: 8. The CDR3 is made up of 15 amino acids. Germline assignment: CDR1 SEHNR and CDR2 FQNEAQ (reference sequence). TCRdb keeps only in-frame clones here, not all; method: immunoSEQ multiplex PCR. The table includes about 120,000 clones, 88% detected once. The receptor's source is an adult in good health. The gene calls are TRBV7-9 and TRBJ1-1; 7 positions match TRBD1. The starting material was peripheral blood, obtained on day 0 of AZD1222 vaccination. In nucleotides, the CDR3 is TGTGCCAGCAGCTTATCACCAGGGGGTAGAACTGAAGCTTTCTTT. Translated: CASSLSPGGRTEAFF.